This TCR beta chain was sequenced during a study of CD8 T cells in ankylosing spondylitis. This clonotype was observed many times. The antigen is unknown. With V trimmed by 2 bases and J by 6 bases, 9 bases remained unmatched. The CDR3 extends over 15 amino acids. The germline V gene has CDR1 MNHEY and CDR2 SVGEGT. TCRdb re-derived calls from the 5' RACE reads in MiXCR, one entry per CDR3 protein. There are about 240,000 distinct CDR3 sequences in the sample; over 8.5% occur only once, and about 6.8% lies in the top ten. Study-wide findings and caveats: Blood of patients with ankylosing spondylitis appeared to be characterized by a TCR beta motif of 8 or 9 highly homologous variants. There was reportedly significant enrichment of clones that were disease-linked in matched ankylosing spondylitis synovial fluid.

The TCR originated in a male donor with ankylosing spondylitis or in good health (not recorded which). Input material: blood, either unsorted or a sorted T cell fraction (not recorded which). This chain joins TRBV6-2 or TRBV6-3 and TRBJ1-1; 7 nucleotides match TRBD1. The CDR3 is CASSYEGRGYAEAFF. CDR3 sequence (DNA): TGTGCCAGCAGTTACGAGGGCAGGGGGTACGCTGAAGCTTTCTTT.